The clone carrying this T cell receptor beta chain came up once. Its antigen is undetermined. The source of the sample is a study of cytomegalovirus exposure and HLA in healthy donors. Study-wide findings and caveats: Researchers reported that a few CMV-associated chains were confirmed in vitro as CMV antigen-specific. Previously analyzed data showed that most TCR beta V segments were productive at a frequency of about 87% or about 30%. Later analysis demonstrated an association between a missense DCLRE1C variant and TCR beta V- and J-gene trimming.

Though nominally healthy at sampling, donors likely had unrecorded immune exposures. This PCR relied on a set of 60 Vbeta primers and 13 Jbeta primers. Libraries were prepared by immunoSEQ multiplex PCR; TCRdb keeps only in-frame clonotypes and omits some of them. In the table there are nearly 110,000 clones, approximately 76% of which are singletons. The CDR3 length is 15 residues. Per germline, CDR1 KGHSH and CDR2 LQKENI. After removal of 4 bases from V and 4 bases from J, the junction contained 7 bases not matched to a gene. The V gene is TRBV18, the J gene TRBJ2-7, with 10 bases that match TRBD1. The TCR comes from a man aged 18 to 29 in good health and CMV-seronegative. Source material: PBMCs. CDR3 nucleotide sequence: TGTGCCAGCTCACGCAGTACGGACAGGGGGTACGAGCAGTACTTC. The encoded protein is CASSRSTDRGYEQYF.